Here is one T cell receptor beta chain with its context. Its antigen is undetermined. This entry belongs to a study of CD8+CD57+ T cells in acquired aplastic anemia. Study as a whole: When averaged, DNA from sorted CD4+ and CD8+ cells came to around 3.1 ug. Findings and caveats of the study: Patients and controls were found to share about 31 CD8+ CDR3 sequences.

The study profiled TCR beta VDJ and CDR3 using genomic DNA as template. TCRdb re-derived calls from the reads in MiXCR, one entry per CDR3 protein. The sample lists 400,000 to 500,000 distinct CDR3 sequences, roughly 64% occurring once. V was shortened by 2 bases and J by 5 bases, with 11 bases between the two germline ends. The CDR3 totals 13 residues. From germline, CDR1 is SGHKS and CDR2 YYEKEE (reference sequence). The chain employs TRBV5-5 and TRBJ2-7; no definite D call. The TCR was taken from a human donor in good health, serving as a control. The sample consisted of sorted CD4+, CD8+, or CD8+CD57+ T cells (not recorded which) from PBMCs. This CDR3 is CASSLEDEDEQYF. In DNA form, the CDR3 reads TGTGCCAGCAGCTTAGAGGATGAGGACGAGCAGTACTTC.